Here is one TCR beta chain with its context. The entry originates in a study of T-cell memory formation after mild COVID-19. Germline CDR1 and CDR2: MNHEY and SVGEGT. This CDR3 has 14 amino acids. V was clipped by 4 bases and J by 3 bases; unmatched bases: 5. Via MiXCR, TCRdb re-called the 5' RACE reads, giving one row per CDR3 protein. The sample records hundreds of thousands of distinct CDR3 sequences, around 25% being singletons. The TCR comes from an adult woman who had mild COVID-19 (a few samples of this study predate the infection). Cell type and time point are not known. The sequencing input was PBMCs or a T cell subset sorted from them (not recorded which). The gene calls are TRBV6-2 or TRBV6-3 and TRBJ2-5, with 7 positions matching TRBD2. CDR3 nucleotides: TGTGCCAGCAGTTTCTCCCGGGGGGAAGAGACCCAGTACTTC. Its protein product is CASSFSRGEETQYF.